The source of this T cell receptor (beta chain) is a study of identifying expanded T cells in peripheral blood. Concerning this clone: As yet, its antigen is unknown.

Regarding the study as a whole: Technical replicates showed roughly 1.2 changed clones; two weeks 15 to 20; four weeks 19. Clone count variance between approximately 2-week samples rose with total template count.

Assay: immunoSEQ multiplex PCR; the TCRdb copy retains only in-frame clones and omits some. The sample lists 75,000 to 95,000 clones, around 90% occurring once. Healthy donors had no documented immune events, such as infections, while sampled. This receptor was taken from a person between 18 and 70 years old in good health. Source material: blood.

The CDR3 region has the DNA TGTGCCAGCAGCTTAGGTGCCTCCTACAATGAGCAGTTCTTC. Translation gives CASSLGASYNEQFF. This chain joins TRBV7-3 and TRBJ2-1; D is ambiguous. Trimming cost V 2 bases and J 0 bases, with 5 bases left between them. Germline V CDR1 and CDR2: SGHTA, FQGTGA. The CDR3 extends over 14 amino acids.